This T cell receptor (beta chain) came from a study of blood T cell repertoires in COVID-19. Study background: The cDNA or gDNA used as material had been derived from T cells, B-cell-depleted T cells, or PBMCs.

Data came from immunoSEQ multiplex PCR; TCRdb stores just in-frame clones and leaves some out. The table includes 200,000 or so clones, approximately 82% detected once. The CDR3 runs 14 residues. Per germline, CDR1 SQVTM and CDR2 ANQGSEA. The V segment lost 7 bases and the J segment 3 bases; nucleotides outside the gene matches: 6. The receptor was isolated from a human donor with acute or convalescent COVID-19. The donor label of this sample is uncertain. The sequenced material came from peripheral blood. The chain recombines TRBV29-1 with TRBJ2-3, with 11 bases aligning to TRBD2. CDR3 amino acids: CSGGTSGRTDTQYF. The CDR3 nucleotides read TGCAGCGGTGGGACTAGCGGAAGGACAGATACGCAGTATTTT.